These T cell receptor beta chains were read from a single sample in a study of cytomegalovirus exposure and HLA in healthy donors. Sequencing was performed with immunoSEQ multiplex PCR; in TCRdb, only in-frame clones are kept and a portion is missing. In the table there are about 200,000 clones, more than 60% of which are singletons. Sequenced input: PBMCs. These TCRs come from a man aged 50 to 59 in good health and CMV-seronegative. Both conserved end residues are trimmed from each CDR3. Fields, in order: CDR3 protein, J gene, V gene.

cdr3_aa: ASSLGTSGSGETQY; j_call: TRBJ2-5; v_call: TRBV7-9
cdr3_aa: ASSDPARNYGYT; j_call: TRBJ1-2; v_call: TRBV6-1
cdr3_aa: ASSLQTSGASYEQY; j_call: TRBJ2-7; v_call: TRBV4-1
cdr3_aa: ASSLTPSAGYTQY; j_call: TRBJ2-3; v_call: TRBV28
cdr3_aa: ASSFETGAYGYT; j_call: TRBJ1-2; v_call: TRBV5-1
cdr3_aa: ASSPDFMAYEQY; j_call: TRBJ2-7; v_call: TRBV11-2
cdr3_aa: ASSLAGQANYGYT; j_call: TRBJ1-2; v_call: TRBV5-5
cdr3_aa: ASSLGRLVTGELF; j_call: TRBJ2-2; v_call: TRBV5-1
cdr3_aa: ASSLEGGKSYEQY; j_call: TRBJ2-7; v_call: TRBV28
cdr3_aa: ASSHGGGQNSYEQY; j_call: TRBJ2-7; v_call: TRBV5-1
cdr3_aa: ASSLGTSGNSGELF; j_call: TRBJ2-2; v_call: TRBV28
cdr3_aa: ASSLNLQAQETQY; j_call: TRBJ2-5; v_call: TRBV5-1
cdr3_aa: ASSQDWPGGPYEQF; j_call: TRBJ2-1; v_call: TRBV4-1
cdr3_aa: AWRRGGPYEQY; j_call: TRBJ2-7; v_call: TRBV30
cdr3_aa: ASSQPGQGRGGYT; j_call: TRBJ1-2; v_call: TRBV28
cdr3_aa: ASSSGTEETQY; j_call: TRBJ2-5; v_call: TRBV5-1
cdr3_aa: ASSLPSQETQY; j_call: TRBJ2-5; v_call: TRBV11-2